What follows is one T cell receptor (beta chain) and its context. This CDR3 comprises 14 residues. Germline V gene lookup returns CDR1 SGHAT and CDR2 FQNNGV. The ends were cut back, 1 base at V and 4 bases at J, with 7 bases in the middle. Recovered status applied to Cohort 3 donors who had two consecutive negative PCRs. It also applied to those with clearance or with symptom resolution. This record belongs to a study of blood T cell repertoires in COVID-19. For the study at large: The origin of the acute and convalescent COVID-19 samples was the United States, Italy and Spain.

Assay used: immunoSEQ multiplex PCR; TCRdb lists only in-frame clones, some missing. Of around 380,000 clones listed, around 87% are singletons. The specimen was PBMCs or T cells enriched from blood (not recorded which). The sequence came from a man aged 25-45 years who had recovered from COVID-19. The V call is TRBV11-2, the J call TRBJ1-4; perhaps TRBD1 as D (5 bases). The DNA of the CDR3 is TGTGCCAGCAGCTTAGGACAGATTAATGAAAAACTGTTTTTT. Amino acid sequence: CASSLGQINEKLFF.